What follows are 19 T cell receptor beta chains derived from one specimen sequenced in a study of shared clonotypes between healthy human individuals. Libraries were prepared by immunoSEQ multiplex PCR; TCRdb keeps only in-frame clonotypes and omits some of them. The sample records 1.5 million to 2.5 million clones, approximately 95% being singletons. The naive CD8 fraction comprised CD45RO-negative cells positively selected for CCR7 and excluded terminally differentiated effector memory CD45RA+ cells. Specimen: naive CD8+ T cells sorted from blood. The receptor set was obtained from a man between 18 and 29 years old in good health.

The genes are TRBV28 and TRBJ2-1; TRBD1 matches at 7 bases. Germline-derived CDR1 and CDR2 are MDHEN and SYDVKM. J gave up 6 bases and V 6 bases, and 11 bases lay outside the gene matches. CDR3 length equals 15 residues. Written as DNA, the CDR3 is TGTGCCAGCAGCTTCGGGGACAGTCAGTTCAATGAGCAGTTCTTC. Translated: CASSFGDSQFNEQFF.

The chain links TRBV5-1 to TRBJ2-7, with D possibly matching TRBD1 (6 bases). The CDR3 is 16 residues long. V lost 0 bases to trimming and J lost 4 bases, with 17 bases between them. CDR1 is SGHRS and CDR2 is YFSETQ in the germline V gene. CDR3 nucleotides: TGCGCCAGCAGCTTGGAACCAGGGGAAGGGGCTTACGAGCAGTACTTC. As protein: CASSLEPGEGAYEQYF.

With regard to this clone: This sample includes further DNA sequences coding for the same CDR3. V is TRBV9 and J is TRBJ2-7; D not resolved. V shed 3 bases and J shed 2 bases, with 9 bases lying between them. Germline CDR1 reads SGDLS; CDR2 reads YYNGEE. The CDR3 extends over 13 amino acids. CDR3 sequence reads: CASSADGAYEQYF. The CDR3 DNA is TGTGCCAGCAGCGCGGACGGCGCCTACGAGCAGTACTTC.

V usage is TRBV5-1 and J usage is TRBJ2-3; 10 bases are shared with TRBD2. Germline loops: CDR1 SGHRS, CDR2 YFSETQ. The CDR3 spans 23 residues. Trimming at V came to 2 bases and at J to 0 bases, leaving 24 bases not matched to a gene. The DNA of the CDR3 is TGCGCCAGCAGCTTATGGACTAGCGGAATAAGCGAGGAGTCGGTGTGGAGCACAGATACGCAGTATTTT. Translated, it gives CASSLWTSGISEESVWSTDTQYF.

The chain joins TRBV4-1 to TRBJ2-7; 9 bases align to TRBD2. The ends lost 1 base at V and 4 bases at J; junction bases unmatched: 11. The CDR3 has 17 amino acids. Germline V CDR1 and CDR2: MGHRA, YSYEKL. The CDR3 DNA reads as TGCGCCAGCAGCCAAGTTTATCTAGCGGGAATGGGTTACGAGCAGTACTTC. Protein: CASSQVYLAGMGYEQYF.

The chain recombines TRBV7-6 with TRBJ1-6, with D maybe TRBD1 (6 bases). Germline V lookup: CDR1 SGHVS, CDR2 FNYEAQ. CDR3 length: 14 amino acids. Trimming took 6 bases from V and 8 from J, leaving 14 bases between them. The CDR3 DNA is TGTGCCAGCAGTACCGGGACACTAGATTCACCCCTCCACTTT. Amino acids: CASSTGTLDSPLHF.

The chain carries TRBV21-1 and TRBJ2-6; the listed D gene, TRBD1, was not tested against the DNA. TRBV21-1 is noted as a pseudogene. CDR3 length: 18 residues. CDR3 loop: CASSISARGQSGANVLTF. The CDR3 nucleotides read TGTGCCAGCAGCATAAGCGCTAGAGGACAGTCTGGGGCCAACGTCCTGACTTTC.

The rearrangement uses TRBV19 and TRBJ1-1; no firm D call. There are 13 residues in the CDR3. Germline lookup yields CDR1 LNHDA and CDR2 SQIVND (reference sequence). The V end was cut by 1 base, the J end by 6 bases, with 9 bases between. DNA of the CDR3: TGTGCCAGTAGTATAGGGTCGGCGGCTGAAGCTTTCTTT. Translated: CASSIGSAAEAFF.

This clone was seen just once. The chain recombines TRBV4-1 with TRBJ2-2; 10 bases align to TRBD1. CDR1 and CDR2 (germline): MGHRA, YSYEKL. The trim removed 9 bases at V and 4 bases at J, leaving 8 bases unmatched. CDR3 length equals 15 residues. The CDR3 DNA is TGCGCCAGTCTGCGGAGGACAGGGGGCACCGGGGAGCTGTTTTTT. Translation gives CASLRRTGGTGELFF.

The V gene is TRBV27, the J gene TRBJ1-1; possible D gene TRBD1, 6 bases. Trimming shortened V by 6 bases and J by 5 bases, and 13 bases separated the two germline ends. This CDR3 has 13 residues. Germline lookup yields CDR1 MNHEY and CDR2 SMNVEV (reference sequence). CDR3 sequence: CASSPGTRTEAFF. In DNA form, the CDR3 reads TGTGCCAGCAGCCCCGGGACAAGGACTGAAGCTTTCTTT.

This chain links TRBV29-1 with TRBJ2-7; possibly TRBD1 or TRBD2 for D (5 bases each). CDR1 SQVTM and CDR2 ANQGSEA come from the germline V gene. This CDR3 comprises 13 residues. V lost 6 bases and J lost 5, with 17 bases in between. The CDR3 is CSVTPGPMDEQYF. The CDR3 nucleotides read TGCAGCGTCACACCGGGACCAATGGACGAGCAGTACTTC.

This rearrangement joins TRBV19 to TRBJ2-7, with 12 bases fitting TRBD1. The CDR3 consists of 15 residues. Germline trimming cut 3 bases from V and 3 bases from J; bases unmatched to any gene: 3. Germline V lookup: CDR1 LNHDA, CDR2 SQIVND (reference sequence). CDR3 nucleotide sequence: TGTGCCAGTAGTATCGGGACAGGGGGCGACTACGAGCAGTACTTC. Amino acids: CASSIGTGGDYEQYF.

This clone was detected only once. The chain couples TRBV6-6 to TRBJ2-2; D uncertain. CDR3 length equals 12 residues. Germline V gene sequence: CDR1 MNHNY, CDR2 SVGAGI (reference sequence). V gave up 11 bases and J gave up 3 bases, with 10 bases separating them. The CDR3 DNA is TGTGCCTGCTATCTGGACACCGGGGAGCTGTTTTTT. Amino acid sequence: CACYLDTGELFF.

This sequence joins TRBV7-2 and TRBJ2-6, with 8 bases lining up with TRBD2. This CDR3 has 17 amino acids. With V trimmed by 5 bases and J by 2 bases, 8 bases remained unmatched. Germline values: CDR1 SGHTA, CDR2 FQGNSA. CDR3 in amino acids: CASSPGGVEAGANVLTF. The CDR3 DNA follows: TGTGCCAGCAGCCCCGGGGGGGTTGAGGCTGGGGCCAACGTCCTGACTTTC.

V is TRBV6-6 and J is TRBJ2-7; D gene ambiguous. V shed 0 bases and J shed 3 bases, with 9 bases lying between them. Germline CDR1 and CDR2: MNHNY and SVGAGI (reference sequence). This CDR3 has 14 amino acids. The DNA for the CDR3 is TGTGCCAGCAGTTACTCTCCGGGCTTCTACGAGCAGTACTTC. Translated, it gives CASSYSPGFYEQYF.

The chain has TRBV7-9 and TRBJ1-1; 7 bases match TRBD1. Trimming at V came to 0 bases and at J to 0 bases, leaving 1 base not matched to a gene. This CDR3 region has 15 residues. The germline CDR1 and CDR2 sequences are SEHNR and FQNEAQ (reference sequence). CDR3 bases: TGTGCCAGCAGCTTAGCCGGGACAGTGAACACTGAAGCTTTCTTT. This encodes CASSLAGTVNTEAFF.

The rearrangement joins TRBV7-9 to TRBJ2-7; tentative D call: TRBD1 (5 bases). Trimming took 5 bases from V and 1 from J, leaving 15 bases between them. Per the germline V gene, CDR1 is SEHNR and CDR2 is FQNEAQ (reference sequence). CDR3 length: 15 amino acids. CDR3 DNA: TGTGCCAGCAGCCCACGCGGCCAGGGATCCTACGAGCAGTACTTC. Translated: CASSPRGQGSYEQYF.

This clone was seen a handful of times. CDR3 region: CAMDREHNPNTGELFF. In nucleotides, the CDR3 is TGTGCCATGGACAGGGAGCACAACCCGAACACCGGGGAGCTGTTTTTT. The chain has TRBV10-3 and TRBJ2-2, with 8 bases that match TRBD1. CDR1 ENHRY and CDR2 SYGVKD come from the germline V gene. J lost 0 bases, V lost 9 bases, and 9 bases had no gene match. The CDR3 consists of 16 residues.

This clone was found once. One junction end does not reproduce the germline sequence, and a read error may be involved. The chain is built from TRBV6-5 and TRBJ2-1; 8 nucleotides agree with TRBD2. The CDR3 consists of 16 residues. Looked up from germline, CDR1 is MNHEY and CDR2 is SVGAGI. The CDR3 nucleotides read TGTGCCAGCGGTTACGGGGGGGCATACCCCTACAATGAGCAGTTCTTC. It translates to CASGYGGAYPYNEQFF.